These 26 T cell receptor beta chains originate from one sample sequenced in a study of T-cell reconstitution after alpha-beta-depleted transplantation in children. TCRbeta library preparation incorporated unique molecular identifiers. TCRdb processed the PCR reads anew with MiXCR; each CDR3 protein has one entry. Among approximately 1,000,000 distinct CDR3 sequences listed, about 31% were seen once. Here the sequenced sample was PBMCs, mostly from graft donor cells, taken 360 days after TCRalphabeta/CD19-depleted stem cell transplant. The receptors were sampled from a boy younger than two who had a stem cell transplant for SCID, so the T cells may come from the graft donor.

This clonotype was counted only a few times. The chain has TRBV9 and TRBJ1-2; D remains ambiguous. V was trimmed by 3 bases and J by 3 bases, leaving 18 bases between them. Germline lookup yields CDR1 SGDLS and CDR2 YYNGEE. This CDR3 region has 16 residues. The CDR3 DNA reads as TGTGCCAGCAGCGGAGCTGGGTCCAAACCTTACTATGGCTACACCTTC. This sequence encodes CASSGAGSKPYYGYTF.

The rearrangement links TRBV24-1 to TRBJ2-3; D gene unclear. This CDR3 spans 11 amino acids. The germline V gene has CDR1 KGHDR and CDR2 SFDVKD. Between the trimmed V and J ends, which lost 6 bases and 6 bases, there was a span of 6 bases. CDR3 nucleotides: TGTGCCACCAGTTGGTTGGATACGCAGTATTTT. Its translation: CATSWLDTQYF.

The J gene is TRBJ2-7, the V gene TRBV29-1, with TRBD2 identical over 7 bases. Germline V CDR1 and CDR2: SQVTM, ANQGSEA. The CDR3 runs to 14 residues. Germline trimming cut 1 base from V and 5 bases from J; bases unmatched to any gene: 8. The CDR3 reads CSVEVGRGRDEQYF. CDR3 bases: TGCAGCGTTGAAGTCGGCCGTGGGAGGGACGAGCAGTACTTC.

The chain carries TRBV6-5 and TRBJ2-2, with 10 nucleotides matching TRBD1. Trimming at V came to 8 bases and at J to 7 bases, leaving 1 base not matched to a gene. CDR3 length: 12 amino acids. Germline V gives CDR1 MNHEY, CDR2 SVGAGI. CDR3: CASWTGGGELFF. In DNA form, the CDR3 reads TGTGCCAGCTGGACAGGGGGCGGGGAGCTGTTTTTT.

Points on this clonotype: A much larger clone is a single base away; this may be a read error. The chain recombines TRBV6-1 with TRBJ2-3, with D tentatively TRBD1 (5 bases). Germline loops: CDR1 MNHNS, CDR2 SASEGT. Trimming left V 8 bases short and J 6 bases short, with 18 bases between. CDR3 length: 14 amino acids. This chain's CDR3 is CASGVRRVVDTQYF. The CDR3 bases are TGTGCCAGCGGTGTACGCAGGGTCGTGGATACGCAGTATTTT.

In regard to this clonotype: Sequence at one end of the junction differs from germline and may be a read error. The chain employs TRBV20-1 and TRBJ2-2, with TRBD1 identical over 9 bases. Per germline, CDR1 DFQATT and CDR2 SNEGSKA (reference sequence). This CDR3 contains 18 residues. CDR3 in amino acids: CCARGMGAGQGSTGELFF. DNA of the CDR3: TGCTGTGCTAGAGGGATGGGAGCGGGACAGGGTAGCACCGGGGAGCTGTTTTTT.

The chain uses TRBV12-3 or TRBV12-4 and TRBJ2-7; 8 nucleotides align to TRBD1. Unmatched junction bases numbered 16, after V lost 3 bases and J lost 3 bases. The CDR3 has 18 amino acids. CDR3 region: CASSFRTGYHPSIYEQYF. In nucleotides, the CDR3 is TGTGCCAGCAGTTTCAGGACAGGGTATCACCCCTCAATCTACGAGCAGTACTTC.

The rearrangement joins TRBV7-2 to TRBJ1-1, with unresolved D. The germline CDR1 and CDR2 sequences are SGHTA and FQGNSA. Trimming removed 1 base from V and 0 bases from J, with 15 bases in between. The CDR3 loop spans 17 amino acids. The chain's CDR3 is CASSLVSTLPVNTEAFF. The CDR3 bases are TGTGCCAGCAGCTTAGTCTCCACTCTGCCGGTGAACACTGAAGCTTTCTTT. The whole variable domain, remainder taken from reference TRBV7-2 and TRBJ1-1, is GAGVSQSPSNKVTEKGKDVELRCDPISGHTALYWYRQSLGQGLEFLIYFQGNSAPDKSGLPSDRFSAERTGGSVSTLTIQRTQQEDSAVYLCASSLVSTLPVNTEAFFGQGTRLTVV.

This clonotype occurred once. This likely comes from a read error, as the CDR3 has no conserved phenylalanine or tryptophan at its end. No DNA is shown, since the ends of the CDR3 on it are uncertain; the CDR3 is the one TCRdb lists. The chain carries TRBV2 and TRBJ2-5; TRBD2, as called in the table, went unchecked against the DNA. The germline V gene has CDR1 SNHLY and CDR2 FYNNEI. Including both end residues, the CDR3 is 9 amino acids long. CDR3 loop: CASSTGLAV.

This clonotype was picked up many times. The chain links TRBV5-1 to TRBJ1-1; the match to TRBD1 covers 7 bases. The CDR3 totals 13 residues. The germline CDR1 and CDR2 sequences are SGHRS and YFSETQ. Trimming cost V 4 bases and J 5 bases; bases outside gene matches: 5. The CDR3 DNA reads TGCGCCAGCAGCCAGGGGGTAGAAACTGAAGCTTTCTTT. Its translation: CASSQGVETEAFF.

This clonotype turned up a few times. The chain has TRBV29-1 and TRBJ2-5, with 7 bases aligning to TRBD1. The CDR3 contains 13 residues. V shed 7 bases and J 5 bases; nucleotides not matched to a gene: 10. Germline V gives CDR1 SQVTM, CDR2 ANQGSEA. For the CDR3, the DNA is TGCAGCGCAAACAGGGGAATTGCGGAGACCCAGTACTTC. This codes for CSANRGIAETQYF.

This clonotype turned up a few times. The CDR3, as DNA: TGTGCCACGGGACAGGTTCTAAGCGATGAGCAGTTCTTC. Encoded protein: CATGQVLSDEQFF. The V gene is TRBV12-3 or TRBV12-4, the J gene TRBJ2-1, with 8 bases that match TRBD1. The CDR3 contains 13 residues. The ends lost 10 bases at V and 8 bases at J; junction bases unmatched: 10.

The V call is TRBV29-1, the J call TRBJ2-3; weak D call: TRBD2 (6 bases). The CDR3 extends over 15 amino acids. Germline CDR1 and CDR2: SQVTM and ANQGSEA. V shed 1 base and J shed 3 bases, with 14 bases lying between them. CDR3 sequence: CSVEGGEGGTDTQYF. CDR3 bases: TGCAGCGTTGAAGGCGGTGAGGGAGGTACAGATACGCAGTATTTT.

The chain carries TRBV9 and TRBJ2-2; 7 bases fit TRBD2. J lost 5 bases, V lost 3 bases, and 10 bases had no gene match. Germline-derived CDR1 and CDR2 are SGDLS and YYNGEE. The CDR3 contains 16 residues. CDR3 nucleotide sequence: TGTGCCAGCAGCGGACCTGGACTAGGAGTGACCGGGGAGCTGTTTTTT. This sequence encodes CASSGPGLGVTGELFF.

The chain combines TRBV6-1 with TRBJ2-7, with D tentatively TRBD1 or TRBD2 (6 bases each). The V end was cut by 8 bases, the J end by 5 bases, with 16 bases between. Germline loops: CDR1 MNHNS, CDR2 SASEGT. This CDR3 is built from 13 residues. The CDR3 DNA sequence: TGTGCCAGCGGCTTTTCGGGGGCCAACGAGCAGTACTTC. It is translated as CASGFSGANEQYF.

The rearrangement links TRBV5-1 to TRBJ2-5; tentative D call: TRBD2 (6 bases). The germline V gene encodes CDR1 SGHRS and CDR2 YFSETQ. Trimming removed 4 bases at V and 2 bases at J, with 12 bases between. The CDR3 is made up of 14 amino acids. CDR3 coding DNA: TGCGCCAGCAGCGCGGGGCACGGACAAGAGACCCAGTACTTC. The encoded protein is CASSAGHGQETQYF.

J is TRBJ1-4 and V is TRBV3-1; 8 bases fit TRBD1. CDR1 is LGHDT, CDR2 YNNKEL, per germline (reference sequence). Losses at the gene ends were 1 base for V and 8 bases for J; bases not matched to a gene: 9. The length of the CDR3 is 16 residues. Here the CDR3 reads CASSQGLGRGREKLFF. CDR3 sequence (DNA): TGTGCCAGCAGCCAAGGCTTGGGCAGGGGGCGCGAAAAACTGTTTTTT.

The chain recombines TRBV7-3 with TRBJ2-2; no reliable D call. Germline V gives CDR1 SGHTA, CDR2 FQGTGA. V lost 2 bases to trimming and J lost 4 bases, with 5 bases between them. The CDR3 length is 13 residues. The CDR3 DNA follows: TGTGCCAGCAGCTTACCCCGCACCGGGGAGCTGTTTTTT. Protein sequence: CASSLPRTGELFF.

CDR3 sequence: CASRPWSTNEKLFF. The CDR3 coding sequence is TGTGCCAGCAGGCCGTGGTCAACTAATGAAAAACTGTTTTTT. V is TRBV12-3 or TRBV12-4 and J is TRBJ1-4; no clear D. V was clipped by 6 bases and J by 0 bases, with 8 bases between them. The CDR3 is 14 residues long.

The rearrangement links TRBV5-1 to TRBJ2-5; D is perhaps TRBD2 (6 bases). The V gene's germline CDR1 is SGHRS and CDR2 YFSETQ. Trimming pared 7 bases from V and 5 bases from J, leaving 18 bases between. The CDR3 runs to 14 residues. As DNA, the CDR3 is TGCGCCAGCGCGGAGGTCGGGGCGGGGGAGACCCAGTACTTC. This gives the protein CASAEVGAGETQYF.

As DNA, the CDR3 is TGTGCCAGCAGCTCGCCGAATCCCTACGAGCAGTACTTC. It codes for CASSSPNPYEQYF. This chain links TRBV5-6 with TRBJ2-7; D is uncertain. V was shortened by 3 bases and J by 2 bases, with 9 bases between the two germline ends. The CDR3 length is 13 residues. The V gene's germline CDR1 is SGHDT and CDR2 YYEEEE.

V and J are TRBV4-1 and TRBJ2-1; TRBD1 matches at 9 bases. The J segment lost 5 bases and the V segment lost 4 bases, leaving 6 bases of the junction unmatched. CDR1 and CDR2 (germline): MGHRA, YSYEKL. The CDR3 sequence is 15 residues long. The CDR3 region has the DNA TGCGCCAGCAGCCCGGGACAGGGTCCCCACAATGAGCAGTTCTTC. As protein: CASSPGQGPHNEQFF.

This clonotype was found a few times. V usage is TRBV6-1 and J usage is TRBJ2-3; 9 nucleotides align to TRBD2. J gave up 2 bases and V 6 bases, and 9 bases lay outside the gene matches. CDR3 length: 16 residues. Germline values: CDR1 MNHNS, CDR2 SASEGT. CDR3 protein: CASRVLAGADTDTQYF. In DNA form, the CDR3 reads TGTGCCAGCAGGGTGTTAGCGGGGGCCGACACAGATACGCAGTATTTT.

The chain combines TRBV12-3 or TRBV12-4 with TRBJ1-2, with 8 bases aligning to TRBD1. Losses at the gene ends were 8 bases for V and 1 base for J; bases not matched to a gene: 9. This CDR3 is built from 15 residues. The CDR3 bases are TGTGCCAGCGGGAGTCAGGGGGCACTTAACTATGGCTACACCTTC. Translating it yields CASGSQGALNYGYTF.

This clonotype occurred a few times. The chain has TRBV24-1 and TRBJ2-7; no definite D call. CDR1 and CDR2 from the germline V gene are KGHDR and SFDVKD. With 10 bases removed from V and 6 bases from J, the gap between germline ends came to 9 bases. This CDR3 has 10 amino acids. The DNA for the CDR3 is TGTGCCACACGGACGTCCGAGCAGTACTTC. It yields the protein CATRTSEQYF.

This chain links TRBV3-1 with TRBJ2-3; the D gene is possibly TRBD2 (5 bases). The V and J ends lost 4 bases and 4 bases respectively, with 12 bases between them. The germline gives CDR1 LGHDT, CDR2 YNNKEL (reference sequence). The CDR3 is 14 amino acids. The CDR3 here is CASSRAVWPDTQYF. In DNA form, the CDR3 reads TGTGCCAGCAGCCGAGCGGTCTGGCCAGATACGCAGTATTTT.